At least ten counts were recorded for the clone carrying this T cell receptor (beta chain). The CDR3 covers 16 residues. Germline loops: CDR1 SGDLS, CDR2 YYNGEE. Trimming at V came to 2 bases and at J to 5 bases, leaving 12 bases not matched to a gene. The source of the sample is a study of CD8+CD57+ T cells in acquired aplastic anemia. Researchers used genomic DNA as the template to profile TCR beta VDJ and CDR3. A single record per CDR3 protein comes from TCRdb applying MiXCR to the reads. The repertoire holds about 180,000 distinct CDR3 sequences, around 63% seen once, with more than 40% in the top ten. Flow cytometry had shown expanded CD8+CD57+ cells in the patients chosen for sequencing.

The chain employs TRBV9 and TRBJ2-7, with 8 bases lining up with TRBD2. The sequenced sample was sorted CD4+, CD8+, or CD8+CD57+ T cells (not recorded which) from PBMCs. This receptor was identified in a human donor with aplastic anemia. The CDR3 coding sequence is TGTGCCAGCAGCGTCACTTGGCGGGGGGCGCCTAACGAGCAGTACTTC. Amino acids: CASSVTWRGAPNEQYF.